This T cell receptor beta chain was identified in a study of blood T cell repertoires in COVID-19. For the study at large: From the United States, Italy and Spain came samples of acute and convalescent COVID-19. PBMCs, B-cell-depleted T cells, or T cells were the source of the cDNA or gDNA that made up the material.

Per the authors' pipeline: Amplified reference gene primers provided the basis for estimating nucleated cell counts. The method was immunoSEQ multiplex PCR; TCRdb's version includes in-frame clones alone and lacks a portion of them. The V and J calls and clone size are taken from that table; D and trimming were inferred from the DNA. The table has 85,000 to 130,000 clones, about 70% seen once; the top ten hold 0.75% to 1%. Losses at the gene ends were 4 bases for V and 2 bases for J; bases not matched to a gene: 4. CDR3 size: 14 residues. Germline loops: CDR1 SGHRS, CDR2 YFSETQ. This TCR derives from a human donor with acute or convalescent COVID-19. The donor label of this sample is uncertain. The sample consisted of peripheral blood. The chain employs TRBV5-1 and TRBJ2-5; 8 nucleotides align to TRBD1. This CDR3 is CASSRDRSQETQYF. The CDR3 DNA follows: TGCGCCAGCAGCAGGGACAGGAGTCAAGAGACCCAGTACTTC.